This T cell receptor beta chain is drawn from a study of blood T cell repertoires in COVID-19. Data came from immunoSEQ multiplex PCR; TCRdb stores just in-frame clones and leaves some out. The table shows some 240,000 clones, with around 84% occurring only once. The germline gives CDR1 KGHSH, CDR2 LQKENI. The CDR3 loop spans 14 amino acids. Trimming stripped 3 bases from V and 6 bases from J, with 12 bases between. Sequenced material: peripheral blood. The receptor's source is a human donor in a cohort sampled during active COVID-19. J is TRBJ1-5 and V is TRBV18; no firm D call. Written as DNA, the CDR3 is TGTGCCAGCTCACCTTCTGAGGGCCGTCAGCCCCAGCATTTT. Its protein is CASSPSEGRQPQHF.